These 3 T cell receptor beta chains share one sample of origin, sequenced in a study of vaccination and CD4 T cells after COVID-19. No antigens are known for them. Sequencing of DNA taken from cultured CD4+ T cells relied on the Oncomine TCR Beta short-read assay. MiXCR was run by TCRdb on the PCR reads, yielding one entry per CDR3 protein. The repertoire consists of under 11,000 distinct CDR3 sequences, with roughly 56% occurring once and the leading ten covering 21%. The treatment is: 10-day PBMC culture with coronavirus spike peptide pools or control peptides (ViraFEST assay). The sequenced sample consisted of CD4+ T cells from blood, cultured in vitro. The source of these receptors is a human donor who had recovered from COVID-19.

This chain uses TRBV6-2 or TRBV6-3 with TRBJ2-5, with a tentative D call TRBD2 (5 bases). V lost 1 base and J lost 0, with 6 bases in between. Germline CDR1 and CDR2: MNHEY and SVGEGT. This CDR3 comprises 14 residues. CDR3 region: CASSYYGDQETQYF. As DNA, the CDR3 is TGTGCCAGCAGTTACTACGGGGACCAAGAGACCCAGTACTTC.

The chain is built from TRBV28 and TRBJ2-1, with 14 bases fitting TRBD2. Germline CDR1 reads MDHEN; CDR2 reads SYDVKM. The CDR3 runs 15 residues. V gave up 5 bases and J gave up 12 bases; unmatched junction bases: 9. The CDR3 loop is CASSAGTSGGRAQFF. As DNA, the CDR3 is TGTGCCAGCAGTGCCGGGACTAGCGGGGGCAGGGCGCAGTTCTTC.

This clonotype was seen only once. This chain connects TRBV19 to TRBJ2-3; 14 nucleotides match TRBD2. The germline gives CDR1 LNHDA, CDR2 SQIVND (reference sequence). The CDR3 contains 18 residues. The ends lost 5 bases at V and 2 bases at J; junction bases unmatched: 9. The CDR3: CASSPGLAGGGDTDTQYF. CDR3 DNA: TGTGCCAGTAGTCCCGGACTAGCGGGGGGCGGGGACACAGATACGCAGTATTTT.